Each of the 32 T cell receptor beta chains below was sequenced from the same sample in a study of PD-1 blockade in mismatch repair-deficient tumors. Measured with immunoSEQ multiplex PCR; TCRdb has only the in-frame clones, and not every one. The table includes some 120,000 clones, around 83% detected once. The material was peripheral blood, obtained 44 weeks after starting pembrolizumab. These receptors originate from an adult with mismatch repair-deficient cancer.

The chain employs TRBV4-3 and TRBJ2-7, with D uncertain. The CDR3 runs 15 residues. Trimming pared 3 bases from V and 3 bases from J, leaving 15 bases between. Per the germline V gene, CDR1 is LGHNA and CDR2 is YSLEER. The CDR3 protein is CASSQDVSRFYEQYF. CDR3 nucleotides: TGCGCCAGCAGCCAGGACGTTAGTCGTTTCTACGAGCAGTACTTC.

The CDR3 region is CASSPLAGAYEQYF. CDR3 nucleotide sequence: TGTGCCAGCAGCCCTTTAGCGGGAGCCTACGAGCAGTACTTC. This rearrangement joins TRBV11-2 to TRBJ2-7; 9 bases fit TRBD2. The CDR3 has 14 amino acids. In germline, CDR1 is SGHAT, CDR2 FQNNGV. J lost 2 bases, V lost 5 bases, and 4 bases had no gene match.

The rearrangement joins TRBV9 to TRBJ2-1; 7 bases line up with TRBD2. V lost 3 bases to trimming and J lost 8 bases; unmatched junction nucleotides: 17. This CDR3 has 17 residues. CDR1 and CDR2 from the germline V gene are SGDLS and YYNGEE. The CDR3 spells CASSGDRDYYGLDEQFF. In DNA form, the CDR3 reads TGTGCCAGCAGCGGAGACCGGGACTACTACGGACTGGATGAGCAGTTCTTC.

The V gene is TRBV7-9, the J gene TRBJ2-5; D ambiguous. This CDR3 comprises 15 residues. V was trimmed by 1 base and J by 2 bases, leaving 11 bases between them. Germline V lookup: CDR1 SEHNR, CDR2 FQNEAQ (reference sequence). CDR3 sequence: CASSLEYGRQETQYF. In nucleotides, the CDR3 is TGTGCCAGCAGCTTAGAGTACGGCAGACAAGAGACCCAGTACTTC.

The chain joins TRBV6-6 to TRBJ2-1; D might be TRBD2 (6 bases). The CDR3 loop spans 13 amino acids. Trimming took 6 bases from V and 4 from J, leaving 10 bases between them. Germline-derived CDR1 and CDR2 are MNHNY and SVGAGI (reference sequence). The CDR3 DNA sequence: TGTGCCAGCAGCCTGACTAGTTACAATGAGCAGTTCTTC. Protein sequence: CASSLTSYNEQFF.

The chain carries TRBV27 and TRBJ2-1, with D possibly TRBD2 on 6 matching bases. Germline CDR1 reads MNHEY; CDR2 reads SMNVEV (reference sequence). This CDR3 has 15 amino acids. V was pared by 7 bases and J by 4 bases, with 17 bases between. CDR3 DNA: TGTGCCAGCAAAATTGAGGCGGGACCGTACAATGAGCAGTTCTTC. Translation gives CASKIEAGPYNEQFF.

The count of this clone is one. The chain uses TRBV29-1 and TRBJ2-1; D is perhaps TRBD1 (6 bases). V lost 7 bases and J lost 1, with 8 bases in between. Germline V CDR1 and CDR2: SQVTM, ANQGSEA. The length of the CDR3 is 12 residues. DNA of the CDR3: TGCAGCGGGCAGGGGTCCTACAATGAGCAGTTCTTC. It yields the protein CSGQGSYNEQFF.

V and J are TRBV6-5 and TRBJ2-1; TRBD2 matches 9 bases. The CDR3 totals 16 residues. In germline, CDR1 is MNHEY, CDR2 SVGAGI. V lost 4 bases and J lost 5; bases outside the gene matches: 9. CDR3 region: CASSSPQRGAHNEQFF. The CDR3 nucleotides read TGTGCCAGCAGTTCCCCTCAGCGGGGGGCACACAATGAGCAGTTCTTC.

The rearrangement links TRBV6-6 to TRBJ2-7; D gene ambiguous. The CDR3 is 14 residues long. V was clipped by 4 bases and J by 1 base, with 11 bases between them. The germline gives CDR1 MNHNY, CDR2 SVGAGI (reference sequence). The CDR3 DNA reads TGTGCCAGCAGTTTGGAAGCGCAGTCCTACGAGCAGTACTTC. This encodes CASSLEAQSYEQYF.

This clone was detected only once. The chain uses TRBV30 and TRBJ2-1; 10 positions agree with TRBD2. V trimming: 1 base; J trimming: 7 bases; junction bases outside the gene matches: 1. This CDR3 is 13 amino acids long. The V gene's germline CDR1 is GTSNPN and CDR2 SVGIG (reference sequence). CDR3 sequence: CAWSALAGNEQFF. The CDR3 DNA follows: TGTGCCTGGAGTGCACTAGCGGGGAATGAGCAGTTCTTC.

This sequence joins TRBV4-2 and TRBJ2-2, with a tentative D call TRBD1 (6 bases). The CDR3 consists of 19 residues. V lost 0 bases to trimming and J lost 4 bases, with 21 bases between them. CDR1 LGHNA and CDR2 YNFKEQ come from the germline V gene. The CDR3 coding sequence is TGTGCCAGCAGCCAAGATCATGGAGGCCCAGGGGCTGGCACCGGGGAGCTGTTTTTT. Translation gives CASSQDHGGPGAGTGELFF.

V usage is TRBV5-8 and J usage is TRBJ2-7; tentatively, D is TRBD1 (6 bases). The CDR3 loop spans 15 amino acids. The V gene's germline CDR1 is SGHTS and CDR2 YDEGEE. V gave up 0 bases and J gave up 5 bases, with 15 bases separating them. CDR3 amino acids: CASSLEDRFGHEQYF. CDR3 bases: TGTGCCAGCAGCTTGGAGGACAGATTCGGTCACGAGCAGTACTTC.

The gene calls are TRBV5-1 and TRBJ2-3; D not resolved. CDR3 size: 14 residues. The ends were cut back, 0 bases at V and 4 bases at J, with 9 bases in the middle. Germline V gives CDR1 SGHRS, CDR2 YFSETQ. CDR3 in amino acids: CASSLGLTADTQYF. The CDR3, as DNA: TGCGCCAGCAGCTTGGGACTTACCGCAGATACGCAGTATTTT.

The chain uses TRBV28 and TRBJ2-3; D gene uncertain. Germline V CDR1 and CDR2: MDHEN, SYDVKM. V gave up 6 bases and J gave up 5 bases, with 12 bases separating them. The CDR3 totals 13 residues. CDR3 loop: CASSHLIRDTQYF. In DNA form, the CDR3 reads TGTGCCAGCAGCCACCTTATCCGAGATACGCAGTATTTT.

The J gene is TRBJ2-3, the V gene TRBV19; 8 positions agree with TRBD2. CDR1 is LNHDA, CDR2 SQIVND, per germline (reference sequence). The CDR3 runs to 14 residues. V was clipped by 5 bases and J by 5 bases; unmatched bases: 6. The CDR3 nucleotides are TGTGCCAGTAGTCCCGGACTAGCTAAAGATACGCAGTATTTT. Translation: CASSPGLAKDTQYF.

The rearrangement joins TRBV19 to TRBJ2-2; 9 nucleotides line up with TRBD1. The germline V gene encodes CDR1 LNHDA and CDR2 SQIVND (reference sequence). The CDR3 loop spans 15 amino acids. With 4 bases clipped from V and 3 bases from J, the junction kept 3 bases outside the gene matches. CDR3 sequence: CASSRRQGDTGELFF. In DNA, the CDR3 is TGTGCCAGTAGTAGACGACAGGGGGACACCGGGGAGCTGTTTTTT.

The rearrangement links TRBV19 to TRBJ2-1; TRBD2 matches at 7 bases. The CDR3 length is 11 residues. The junction had 1 base not matched to a gene; V was cut back by 8 bases and J by 6 bases. In germline, CDR1 is LNHDA, CDR2 SQIVND (reference sequence). The CDR3 sequence is CASGLGNEQFF. Here the CDR3 DNA reads TGTGCCAGTGGACTAGGCAATGAGCAGTTCTTC.

The rearrangement joins TRBV28 to TRBJ2-7, with 15 bases lining up with TRBD2. Per the germline V gene, CDR1 is MDHEN and CDR2 is SYDVKM. The V segment lost 3 bases and the J segment 7 bases; nucleotides outside the gene matches: 7. The CDR3 is 16 amino acids. This CDR3 reads CASSFPGLAGGQEQYF. The CDR3 coding sequence is TGTGCCAGCAGTTTTCCGGGACTAGCGGGAGGACAGGAGCAGTACTTC.

The rearrangement uses TRBV5-1 and TRBJ1-1; D may be TRBD1 (6 bases). V lost 3 bases to trimming and J lost 0 bases, with 15 bases between them. CDR1 and CDR2 (germline): SGHRS, YFSETQ. The CDR3 loop spans 16 amino acids. The CDR3 region has the DNA TGCGCCAGCAGCTGGTCCGGGGGGCTAATGAACACTGAAGCTTTCTTT. Translating gives CASSWSGGLMNTEAFF.

The chain employs TRBV7-6 and TRBJ2-7; 12 positions match TRBD2. Germline CDR1 reads SGHVS; CDR2 reads FNYEAQ. CDR3 length: 18 amino acids. V was clipped by 1 base and J by 4 bases; unmatched bases: 11. CDR3 sequence reads: CASSLDVPGLAGIYEQYF. The CDR3 bases are TGTGCCAGCAGCTTAGATGTCCCCGGACTAGCGGGGATATACGAGCAGTACTTC.

The chain links TRBV13 to TRBJ2-2; 9 positions agree with TRBD2. This CDR3 comprises 15 residues. V lost 6 bases, J lost 6 bases, and 8 bases stayed unmatched. Per germline, CDR1 PRHDT and CDR2 FYEKMQ (reference sequence). The CDR3 is CASRFSGSGAGELFF. DNA of the CDR3: TGTGCCAGCAGATTTAGCGGGAGTGGGGCCGGGGAGCTGTTTTTT. Supplemented by reference TRBV13 and TRBJ2-2, the full variable domain reads AAGVIQSPRHLIKEKRETATLKCYPIPRHDTVYWYQQGPGQDPQFLISFYEKMQSDKGSIPDRFSAQQFSDYHSELNMSSLELGDSALYFCASRFSGSGAGELFFGEGSRLTVL.

The chain couples TRBV13 to TRBJ2-7, with D perhaps given as TRBD1 or TRBD2 (5 bases each). V lost 3 bases and J 1 base, leaving 10 bases between the germline ends. The CDR3 is 14 amino acids. CDR1 is PRHDT, CDR2 FYEKMQ, per germline (reference sequence). The CDR3 region has the DNA TGTGCCAGCAGCTTCGTGGGACCTTCCTACGAGCAGTACTTC. It yields the protein CASSFVGPSYEQYF. The whole variable domain, filled in from reference TRBV13 and TRBJ2-7, reads AAGVIQSPRHLIKEKRETATLKCYPIPRHDTVYWYQQGPGQDPQFLISFYEKMQSDKGSIPDRFSAQQFSDYHSELNMSSLELGDSALYFCASSFVGPSYEQYFGPGTRLTVT.

V gene TRBV12-2 combines with J gene TRBJ2-6; whether TRBD1, the table's D call, matches the DNA was not checked. TRBV12-2 constitutes a pseudogene. The CDR3 loop spans 18 amino acids. CDR3 sequence (DNA): TGTGCAAGTCGCTGCATAATCAACAGGGGTTCTGGGGCCAACGTCCTGACTTTC. It is translated as CASRCIINRGSGANVLTF.

The chain has TRBV27 and TRBJ1-4; the match to TRBD1 covers 9 bases. The CDR3 spans 15 residues. Germline values: CDR1 MNHEY, CDR2 SMNVEV (reference sequence). The J segment lost 7 bases and the V segment lost 6 bases, leaving 9 bases of the junction unmatched. The CDR3 reads CASSATGGLSEKLFF. The CDR3 coding sequence is TGTGCCAGCAGCGCGACAGGGGGGCTAAGTGAAAAACTGTTTTTT.

This clone showed up just a few times. This chain joins TRBV6-1 and TRBJ2-7; 7 bases are shared with TRBD2. The V and J ends lost 3 bases and 1 base, in that order; junction bases with no gene match: 9. This CDR3 comprises 16 residues. Germline values: CDR1 MNHNS, CDR2 SASEGT. CDR3 loop: CASSDASGTTSYEQYF. DNA for the CDR3: TGTGCCAGCAGTGACGCTTCCGGGACTACTTCCTACGAGCAGTACTTC.

The chain carries TRBV5-1 and TRBJ2-1, with TRBD1 identical over 8 bases. CDR1 and CDR2 from the germline V gene are SGHRS and YFSETQ. V was pared by 5 bases and J by 0 bases, with 7 bases of the junction left unmatched. This CDR3 spans 16 amino acids. CDR3 coding DNA: TGCGCCAGCAGACCGGCGGGGACAGGCTCCTACAATGAGCAGTTCTTC. Translation: CASRPAGTGSYNEQFF.

The count of this clone is one. V gene TRBV7-3 combines with J gene TRBJ2-2; D is unclear. Germline CDR1 SGHTA, CDR2 FQGTGA. Trimming removed 3 bases at V and 6 bases at J, with 8 bases between. The CDR3 is 13 amino acids. CDR3 bases: TGTGCCAGCAGCTTTTATAGTTCCGGGGAGCTGTTTTTT. Translation: CASSFYSSGELFF. Drawing the rest from reference TRBV7-3 and TRBJ2-2, the complete variable domain is GAGVSQTPSNKVTEKGKYVELRCDPISGHTALYWYRQSLGQGPEFLIYFQGTGAADDSGLPNDRFFAVRPEGSVSTLKIQRTERGDSAVYLCASSFYSSGELFFGEGSRLTVL.

The count of this clone is one. The chain uses TRBV29-1 and TRBJ1-2, with a possible D match to TRBD1 (6 bases). V gave up 6 bases and J gave up 3 bases, with 14 bases separating them. The CDR3 covers 13 residues. Germline V gene data show CDR1 as SQVTM and CDR2 as ANQGSEA. CDR3 bases: TGCAGCGTCGTCGGGGGGCGCGACTATGGCTACACCTTC. As protein: CSVVGGRDYGYTF.

The chain couples TRBV27 to TRBJ2-7, with a possible D match to TRBD2 (6 bases). Per the germline V gene, CDR1 is MNHEY and CDR2 is SMNVEV (reference sequence). This CDR3 has 13 amino acids. Trimming took off 6 bases at V and 7 bases at J, with 16 bases between the two ends. The CDR3 spells CASSHAGLLEQYF. CDR3 sequence (DNA): TGTGCCAGCAGCCACGCGGGACTCCTGGAGCAGTACTTC.

The chain joins TRBV19 to TRBJ1-2; D gene uncertain. Trimming shortened V by 1 base and J by 2 bases, and 5 bases separated the two germline ends. This CDR3 comprises 13 residues. Germline CDR1 is LNHDA and CDR2 is SQIVND (reference sequence). This CDR3 is CASSIGGNYGYTF. The CDR3 nucleotides read TGTGCCAGTAGTATAGGCGGAAACTATGGCTACACCTTC.

The CDR3 sequence is CASSLSSTDTQYF. CDR3 DNA: TGTGCCAGCAGCTTATCAAGCACAGATACGCAGTATTTT. The chain has TRBV7-9 and TRBJ2-3; unclear D gene. V was cut by 2 bases and J by 0 bases, with 3 bases left in between. CDR1 and CDR2 (germline): SEHNR, FQNEAQ (reference sequence). This CDR3 is built from 13 residues.

The chain uses TRBV9 and TRBJ1-1; 7 positions match TRBD1. The ends lost 4 bases at V and 1 base at J; junction bases unmatched: 4. The length of the CDR3 is 14 residues. Germline V gene data show CDR1 as SGDLS and CDR2 as YYNGEE. The CDR3 DNA reads TGTGCCAGCAGCCCTCGGACAGGGAACACTGAAGCTTTCTTT. Translated, it gives CASSPRTGNTEAFF.